The next 6 T cell receptor beta chains were all read from a single sample in a study of control samples from healthy donors and cancer patients (dated by TCRdb to 2018 to 2020). Library prep was done by the immunoSEQ multiplex PCR assay. Here the immuneACCESS table is served through TCRdb, limited to in-frame sequences with V and J called. Missing clones are a known gap in these copies; in checked studies unresolved V genes cover under half, and the rest lacks a known reason. This sample comprises 250,000 to 300,000 clones, about 80% of them detected only once. Jointly, the top ten make up roughly 13% of the sample. The material sequenced was PBMCs. All receptors come from a woman aged 60-70 years with lung cancer.

V usage is TRBV4-2 and J usage is TRBJ1-6; D is possibly TRBD1 (6 bases). Trimming took off 0 bases at V and 10 bases at J, with 16 bases between the two ends. CDR1 is LGHNA and CDR2 is YNFKEQ in the germline V gene. CDR3 length: 16 residues. CDR3 sequence: CASSQEVTGSVSPLHF. CDR3 bases: TGTGCCAGCAGCCAAGAGGTCACAGGGAGTGTCTCACCCCTCCACTTT.

This chain uses TRBV18 with TRBJ2-3, with D tentatively TRBD1 or TRBD2 (5 bases each). The CDR3 totals 16 residues. CDR1 and CDR2 (germline): KGHSH, LQKENI. The V end lost 1 base, the J end lost 3 bases, and 14 bases lay between the germline ends. CDR3 loop: CASSPLQGWGTDTQYF. The CDR3 region has the DNA TGTGCCAGCTCACCACTTCAAGGGTGGGGGACAGATACGCAGTATTTT.

This clone was counted a single time. V is TRBV9 and J is TRBJ1-2; D unclear. CDR3 length: 12 residues. V was pared by 0 bases and J by 5 bases, with 5 bases between. Looked up from germline, CDR1 is SGDLS and CDR2 is YYNGEE. The CDR3 DNA sequence: TGTGCCAGCAGCGTAGAGGGATATGGCTACACCTTC. Protein product: CASSVEGYGYTF. Full variable domain (missing parts from reference TRBV9 and TRBJ1-2): DSGVTQTPKHLITATGQRVTLRCSPRSGDLSVYWYQQSLDQGLQFLIQYYNGEERAKGNILERFSAQQFPDLHSELNLSSLELGDSALYFCASSVEGYGYTFGSGTRLTVV.

CDR3 protein: CASSSAASGNTIYF. CDR3 DNA sequence: TGTGCCAGCAGTTCCGCGGCCTCTGGAAACACCATATATTTT. The chain links TRBV28 to TRBJ1-3; D is undetermined. V was clipped by 4 bases and J by 0 bases, with 7 bases between them. The CDR3 is 14 residues long. CDR1 is MDHEN and CDR2 is SYDVKM in the germline V gene.

The rearrangement uses TRBV3-1 (or the pseudogene TRBV3-2) and TRBJ1-3; D remains unclear. This CDR3 is built from 12 residues. In germline, CDR1 is LGHDT, CDR2 YNNKEL (reference sequence). The germline V and J ends were trimmed by 0 bases and 8 bases, with 5 bases remaining between them. CDR3: CASSQDRHTIYF. CDR3 DNA: TGTGCCAGCAGCCAAGATCGTCACACCATATATTTT.

On this clone: The germline gene is not matched at one end of the junction; a read error may be the cause. The chain uses TRBV4-1 and TRBJ2-4; either TRBD1 or TRBD2 may supply D (6 bases each). CDR1 MGHRA and CDR2 YSYEKL come from the germline V gene. This CDR3 contains 14 residues. CDR3 coding DNA: TGCGCCAGCAGCCAAGCAGTAGGGGGGCAGGGTTTGGGCTTC. Translation: CASSQAVGGQGLGF.